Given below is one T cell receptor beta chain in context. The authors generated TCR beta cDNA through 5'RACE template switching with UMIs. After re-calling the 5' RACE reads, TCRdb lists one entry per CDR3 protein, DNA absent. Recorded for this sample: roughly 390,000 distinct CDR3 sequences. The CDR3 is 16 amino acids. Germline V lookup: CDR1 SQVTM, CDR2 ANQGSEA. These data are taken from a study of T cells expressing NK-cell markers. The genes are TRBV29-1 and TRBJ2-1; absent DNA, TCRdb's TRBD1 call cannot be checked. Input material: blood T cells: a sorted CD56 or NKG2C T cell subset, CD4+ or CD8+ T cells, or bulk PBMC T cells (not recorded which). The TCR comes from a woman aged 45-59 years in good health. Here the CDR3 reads CSVLSRGGAGYNEQFF.